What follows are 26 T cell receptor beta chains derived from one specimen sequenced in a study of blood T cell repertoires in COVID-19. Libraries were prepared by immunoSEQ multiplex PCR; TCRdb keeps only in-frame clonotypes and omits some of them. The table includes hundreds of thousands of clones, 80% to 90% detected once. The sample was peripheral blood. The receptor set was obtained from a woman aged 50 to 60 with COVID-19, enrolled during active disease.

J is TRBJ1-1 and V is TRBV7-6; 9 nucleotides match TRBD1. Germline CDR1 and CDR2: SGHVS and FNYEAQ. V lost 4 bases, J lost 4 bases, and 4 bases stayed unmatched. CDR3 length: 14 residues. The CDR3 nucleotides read TGTGCCAGCAGCTCCGGGACAGGGACCACTGAAGCTTTCTTT. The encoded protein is CASSSGTGTTEAFF. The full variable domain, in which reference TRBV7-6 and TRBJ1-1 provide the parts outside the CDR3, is GAGVSQSPRYKVTKRGQDVALRCDPISGHVSLYWYRQALGQGPEFLTYFNYEAQQDKSGLPNDRFSAERPEGSISTLTIQRTEQRDSAMYRCASSSGTGTTEAFFGQGTRLTVV.

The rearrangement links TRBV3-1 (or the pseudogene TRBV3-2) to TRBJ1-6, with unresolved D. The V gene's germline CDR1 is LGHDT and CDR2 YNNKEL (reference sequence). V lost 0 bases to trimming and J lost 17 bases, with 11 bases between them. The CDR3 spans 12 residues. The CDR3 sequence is CASSQDNSRIHF. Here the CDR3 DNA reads TGTGCCAGCAGCCAAGATAATTCTAGGATCCACTTT.

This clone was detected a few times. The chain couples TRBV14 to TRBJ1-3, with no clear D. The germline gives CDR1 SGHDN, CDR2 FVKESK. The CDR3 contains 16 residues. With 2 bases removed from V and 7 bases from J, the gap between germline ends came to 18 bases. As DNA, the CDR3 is TGTGCCAGCAGCCAAAATTTCCCGGGAGCAAGGAACACCATATATTTT. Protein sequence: CASSQNFPGARNTIYF.

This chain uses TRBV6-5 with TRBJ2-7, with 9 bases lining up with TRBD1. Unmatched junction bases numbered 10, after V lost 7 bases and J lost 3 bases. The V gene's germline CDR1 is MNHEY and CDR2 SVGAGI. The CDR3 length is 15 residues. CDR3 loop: CASNKIGQGSYEQYF. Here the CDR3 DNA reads TGTGCCAGCAATAAGATCGGACAGGGGAGCTACGAGCAGTACTTC.

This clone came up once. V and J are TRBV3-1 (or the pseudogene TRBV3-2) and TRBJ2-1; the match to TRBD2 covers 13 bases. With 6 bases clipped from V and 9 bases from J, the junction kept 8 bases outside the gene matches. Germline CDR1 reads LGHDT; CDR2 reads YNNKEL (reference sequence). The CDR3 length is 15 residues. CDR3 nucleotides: TGTGCCAGCAGTCAACTAGCGGGAGGGCCTGGTGAGCAGTTCTTC. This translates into CASSQLAGGPGEQFF.

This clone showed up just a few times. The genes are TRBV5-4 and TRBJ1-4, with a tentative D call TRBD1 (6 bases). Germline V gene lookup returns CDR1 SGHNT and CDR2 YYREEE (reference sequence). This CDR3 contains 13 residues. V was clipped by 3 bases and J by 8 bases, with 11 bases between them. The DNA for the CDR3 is TGTGCCAGCAGCTGGGGGGGGACAGAAAAACTGTTTTTT. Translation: CASSWGGTEKLFF.

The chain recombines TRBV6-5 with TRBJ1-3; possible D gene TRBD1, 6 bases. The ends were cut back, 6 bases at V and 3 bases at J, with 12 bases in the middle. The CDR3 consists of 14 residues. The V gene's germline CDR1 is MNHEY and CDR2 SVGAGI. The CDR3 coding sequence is TGTGCCAGCAGGAAACAGGGCAGTGGAAACACCATATATTTT. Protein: CASRKQGSGNTIYF.

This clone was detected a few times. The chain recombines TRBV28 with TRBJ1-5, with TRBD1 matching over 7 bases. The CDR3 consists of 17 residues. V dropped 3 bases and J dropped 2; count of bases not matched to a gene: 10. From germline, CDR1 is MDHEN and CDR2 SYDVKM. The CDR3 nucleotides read TGTGCCAGCAGTTTCCCGACAGGGATAAAGGGCAATCAGCCCCAGCATTTT. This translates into CASSFPTGIKGNQPQHF.

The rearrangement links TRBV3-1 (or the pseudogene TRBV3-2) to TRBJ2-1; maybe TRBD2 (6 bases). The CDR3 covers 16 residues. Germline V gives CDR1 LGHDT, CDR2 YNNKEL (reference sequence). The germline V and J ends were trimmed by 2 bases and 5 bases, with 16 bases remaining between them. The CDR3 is CASSQRDWREDNEQFF. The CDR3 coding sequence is TGTGCCAGCAGCCAAAGGGACTGGCGGGAAGACAATGAGCAGTTCTTC.

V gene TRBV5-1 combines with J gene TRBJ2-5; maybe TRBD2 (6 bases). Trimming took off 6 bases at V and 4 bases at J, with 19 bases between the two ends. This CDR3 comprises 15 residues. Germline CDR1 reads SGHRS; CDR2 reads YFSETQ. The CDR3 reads CASIGRDPKGETQYF. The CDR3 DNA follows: TGCGCCAGCATCGGGCGGGACCCTAAGGGAGAGACCCAGTACTTC.

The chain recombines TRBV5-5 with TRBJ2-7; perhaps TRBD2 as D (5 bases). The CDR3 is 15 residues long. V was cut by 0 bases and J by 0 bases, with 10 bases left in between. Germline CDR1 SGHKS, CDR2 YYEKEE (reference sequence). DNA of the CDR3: TGTGCCAGCAGCTTGGCCGGGGATCCCTCCTACGAGCAGTACTTC. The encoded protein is CASSLAGDPSYEQYF.

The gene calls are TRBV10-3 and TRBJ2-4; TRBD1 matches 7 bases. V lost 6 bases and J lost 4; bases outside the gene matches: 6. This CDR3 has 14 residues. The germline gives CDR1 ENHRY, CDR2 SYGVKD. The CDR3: CAIRPGTEKNIQYF. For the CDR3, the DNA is TGTGCCATCAGACCCGGGACAGAAAAAAACATTCAGTACTTC.

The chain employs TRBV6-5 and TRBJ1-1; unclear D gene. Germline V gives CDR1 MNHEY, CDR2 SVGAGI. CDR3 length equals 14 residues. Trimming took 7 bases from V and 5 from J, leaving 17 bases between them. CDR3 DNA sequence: TGTGCCAGCAACAAGGAGGGTTTTATGACTGAAGCTTTCTTT. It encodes CASNKEGFMTEAFF.

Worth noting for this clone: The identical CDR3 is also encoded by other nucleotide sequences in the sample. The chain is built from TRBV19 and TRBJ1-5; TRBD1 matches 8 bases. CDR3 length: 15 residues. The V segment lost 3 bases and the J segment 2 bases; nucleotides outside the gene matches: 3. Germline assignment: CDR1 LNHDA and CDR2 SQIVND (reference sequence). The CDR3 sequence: CASSIPGGGNQPQHF. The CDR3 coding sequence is TGTGCCAGTAGTATCCCAGGGGGCGGCAATCAGCCCCAGCATTTT.

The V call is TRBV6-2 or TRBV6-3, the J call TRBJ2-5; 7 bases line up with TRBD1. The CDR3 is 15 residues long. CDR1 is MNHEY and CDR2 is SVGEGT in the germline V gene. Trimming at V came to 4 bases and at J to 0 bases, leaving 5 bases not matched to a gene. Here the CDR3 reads CASSSPGQHQETQYF. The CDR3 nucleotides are TGTGCCAGCAGTTCCCCGGGACAGCACCAAGAGACCCAGTACTTC.

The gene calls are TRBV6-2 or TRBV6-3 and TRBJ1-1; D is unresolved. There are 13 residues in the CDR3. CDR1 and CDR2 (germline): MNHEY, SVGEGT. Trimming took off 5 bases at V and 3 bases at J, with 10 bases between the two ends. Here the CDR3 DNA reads TGTGCCAGCAGTCCCTATACGGACACTGAAGCTTTCTTT. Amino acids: CASSPYTDTEAFF.

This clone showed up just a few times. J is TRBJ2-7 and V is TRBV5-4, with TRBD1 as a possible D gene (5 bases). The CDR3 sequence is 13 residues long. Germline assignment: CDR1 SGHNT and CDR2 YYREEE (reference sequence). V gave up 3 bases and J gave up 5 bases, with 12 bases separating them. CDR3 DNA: TGTGCCAGCAGCTCCAGCAGGGCCCACGAGCAGTACTTC. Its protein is CASSSSRAHEQYF. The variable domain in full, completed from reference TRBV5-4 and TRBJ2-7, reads ETGVTQSPTHLIKTRGQQVTLRCSSQSGHNTVSWYQQALGQGPQFIFQYYREEENGRGNFPPRFSGLQFPNYSSELNVNALELDDSALYLCASSSSRAHEQYFGPGTRLTVT.

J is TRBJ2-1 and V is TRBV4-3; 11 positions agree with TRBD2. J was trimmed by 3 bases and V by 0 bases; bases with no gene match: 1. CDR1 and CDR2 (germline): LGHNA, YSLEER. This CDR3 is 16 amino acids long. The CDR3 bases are TGCGCCAGCAGCCAAGAGGGACTAGCGGTCTACAATGAGCAGTTCTTC. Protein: CASSQEGLAVYNEQFF.

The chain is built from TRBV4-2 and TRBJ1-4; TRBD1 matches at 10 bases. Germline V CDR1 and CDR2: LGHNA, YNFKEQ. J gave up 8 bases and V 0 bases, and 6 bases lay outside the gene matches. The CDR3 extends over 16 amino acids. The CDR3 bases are TGTGCCAGCAGCCAAGAGGGTCGGACAGGGGGAGAAAAACTGTTTTTT. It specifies CASSQEGRTGGEKLFF.

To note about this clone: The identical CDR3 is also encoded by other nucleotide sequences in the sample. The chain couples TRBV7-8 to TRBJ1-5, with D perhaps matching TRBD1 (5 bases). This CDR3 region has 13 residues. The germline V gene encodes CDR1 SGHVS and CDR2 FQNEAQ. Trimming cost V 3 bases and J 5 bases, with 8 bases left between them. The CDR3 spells CASSFDRDQPQHF. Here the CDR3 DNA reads TGTGCCAGCAGCTTCGACAGAGATCAGCCCCAGCATTTT. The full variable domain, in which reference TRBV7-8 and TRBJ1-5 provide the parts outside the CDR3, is GAGVSQSPRYKVAKRGQDVALRCDPISGHVSLFWYQQALGQGPEFLTYFQNEAQLDKSGLPSDRFFAERPEGSVSTLKIQRTQQEDSAVYLCASSFDRDQPQHFGDGTRLSIL.

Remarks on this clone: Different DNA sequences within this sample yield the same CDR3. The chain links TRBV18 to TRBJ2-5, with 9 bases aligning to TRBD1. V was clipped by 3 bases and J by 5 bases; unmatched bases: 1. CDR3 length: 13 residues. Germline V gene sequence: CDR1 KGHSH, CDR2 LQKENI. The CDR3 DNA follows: TGTGCCAGCTCACCCGGACAGGGGGAGACCCAGTACTTC. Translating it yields CASSPGQGETQYF.

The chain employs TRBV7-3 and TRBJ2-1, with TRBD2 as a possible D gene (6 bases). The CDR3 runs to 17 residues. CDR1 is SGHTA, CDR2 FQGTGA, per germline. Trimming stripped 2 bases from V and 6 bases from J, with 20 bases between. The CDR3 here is CASSLVADYTGVNEQFF. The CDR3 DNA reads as TGTGCCAGCAGCTTAGTAGCGGACTACACTGGAGTCAATGAGCAGTTCTTC.

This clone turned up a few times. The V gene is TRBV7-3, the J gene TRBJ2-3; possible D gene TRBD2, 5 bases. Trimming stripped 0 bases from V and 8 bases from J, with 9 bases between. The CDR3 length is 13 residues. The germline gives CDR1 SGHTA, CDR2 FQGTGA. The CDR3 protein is CASSLTGALTQYF. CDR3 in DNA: TGTGCCAGCAGCTTAACGGGAGCGCTTACGCAGTATTTT. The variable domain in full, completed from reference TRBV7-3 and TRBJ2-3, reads GAGVSQTPSNKVTEKGKYVELRCDPISGHTALYWYRQSLGQGPEFLIYFQGTGAADDSGLPNDRFFAVRPEGSVSTLKIQRTERGDSAVYLCASSLTGALTQYFGPGTRLTVL.

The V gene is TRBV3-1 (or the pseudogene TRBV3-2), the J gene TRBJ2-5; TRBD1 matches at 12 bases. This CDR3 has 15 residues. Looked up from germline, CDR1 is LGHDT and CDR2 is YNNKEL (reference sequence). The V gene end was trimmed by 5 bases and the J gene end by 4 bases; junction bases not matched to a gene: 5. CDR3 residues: CASSAGTGGRETQYF. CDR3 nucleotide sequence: TGTGCCAGCAGCGCCGGGACAGGGGGCAGAGAGACCCAGTACTTC.

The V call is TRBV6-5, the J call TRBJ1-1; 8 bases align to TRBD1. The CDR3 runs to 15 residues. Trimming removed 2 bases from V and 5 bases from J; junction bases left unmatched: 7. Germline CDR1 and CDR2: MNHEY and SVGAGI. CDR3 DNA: TGTGCCAGCAGTTACGCGCAGGGGGCAGGGACTGAAGCTTTCTTT. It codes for CASSYAQGAGTEAFF.

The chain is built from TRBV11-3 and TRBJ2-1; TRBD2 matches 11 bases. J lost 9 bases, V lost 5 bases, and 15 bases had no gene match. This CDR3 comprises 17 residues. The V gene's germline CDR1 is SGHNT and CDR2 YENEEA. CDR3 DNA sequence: TGTGCCAGCAGCGTCACATCTACTAGCGGGAGAGGAGCTGAGCAGTTCTTC. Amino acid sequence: CASSVTSTSGRGAEQFF. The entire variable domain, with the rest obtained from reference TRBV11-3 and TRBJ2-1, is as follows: EAGVVQSPRYKIIEKKQPVAFWCNPISGHNTLYWYLQNLGQGPELLIRYENEEAVDDSQLPKDRFSAERLKGVDSTLKIQPAELGDSAVYLCASSVTSTSGRGAEQFFGPGTRLTVL.